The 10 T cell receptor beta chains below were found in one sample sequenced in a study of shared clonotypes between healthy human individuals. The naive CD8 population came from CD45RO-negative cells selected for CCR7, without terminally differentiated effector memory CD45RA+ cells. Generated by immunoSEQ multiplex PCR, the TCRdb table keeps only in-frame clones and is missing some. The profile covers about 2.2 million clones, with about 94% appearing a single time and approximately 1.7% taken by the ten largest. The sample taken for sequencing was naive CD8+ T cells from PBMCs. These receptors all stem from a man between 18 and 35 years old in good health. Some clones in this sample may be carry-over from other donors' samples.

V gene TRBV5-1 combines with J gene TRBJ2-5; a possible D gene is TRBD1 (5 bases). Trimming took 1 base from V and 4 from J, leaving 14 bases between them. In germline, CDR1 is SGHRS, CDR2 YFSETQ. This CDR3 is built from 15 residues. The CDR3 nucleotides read TGCGCCAGCAGCTTGTTTCAGGGTTCCGTAGAGACCCAGTACTTC. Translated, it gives CASSLFQGSVETQYF.

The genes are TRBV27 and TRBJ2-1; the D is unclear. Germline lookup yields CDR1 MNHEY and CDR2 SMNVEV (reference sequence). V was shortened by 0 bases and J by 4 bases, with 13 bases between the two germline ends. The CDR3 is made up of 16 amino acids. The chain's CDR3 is CASSLSAGSFYNEQFF. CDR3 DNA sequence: TGTGCCAGCAGTTTATCCGCCGGTTCGTTTTACAATGAGCAGTTCTTC.

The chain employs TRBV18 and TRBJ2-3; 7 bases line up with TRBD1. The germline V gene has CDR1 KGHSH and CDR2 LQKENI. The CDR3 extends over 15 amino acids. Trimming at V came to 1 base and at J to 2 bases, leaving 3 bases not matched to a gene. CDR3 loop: CASSPRQGITDTQYF. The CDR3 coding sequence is TGTGCCAGCTCACCACGACAGGGAATCACAGATACGCAGTATTTT. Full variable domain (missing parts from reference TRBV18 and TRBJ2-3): NAGVMQNPRHLVRRRGQEARLRCSPMKGHSHVYWYRQLPEEGLKFMVYLQKENIIDESGMPKERFSAEFPKEGPSILRIQQVVRGDSAAYFCASSPRQGITDTQYFGPGTRLTVL.

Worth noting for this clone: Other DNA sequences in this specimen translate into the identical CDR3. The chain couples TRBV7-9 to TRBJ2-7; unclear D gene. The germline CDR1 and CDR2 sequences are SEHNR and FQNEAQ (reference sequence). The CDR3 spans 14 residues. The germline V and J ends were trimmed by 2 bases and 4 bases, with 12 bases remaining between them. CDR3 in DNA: TGTGCCAGCAGCTTAAGGGTATCACCTTACGAGCAGTACTTC. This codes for CASSLRVSPYEQYF.

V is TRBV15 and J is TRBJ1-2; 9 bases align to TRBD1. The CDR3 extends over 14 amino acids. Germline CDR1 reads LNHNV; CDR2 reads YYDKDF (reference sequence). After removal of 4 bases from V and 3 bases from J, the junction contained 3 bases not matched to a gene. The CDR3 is CATSTTGGYYGYTF. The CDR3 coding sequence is TGTGCCACCAGCACCACAGGGGGCTACTATGGCTACACCTTC.

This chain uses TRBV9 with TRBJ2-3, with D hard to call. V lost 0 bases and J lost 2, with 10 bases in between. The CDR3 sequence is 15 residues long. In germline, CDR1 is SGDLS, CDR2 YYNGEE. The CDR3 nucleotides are TGTGCCAGCAGCGTAGAGGGCCAAATCACAGATACGCAGTATTTT. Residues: CASSVEGQITDTQYF.

CDR3 sequence (DNA): TGCGCCAGCAGCTTCCGGGTTGGAGACTATGGCTACACCTTC. Translated: CASSFRVGDYGYTF. This chain joins TRBV5-1 and TRBJ1-2; no firm D call. Deletions cut 2 bases from V and 3 bases from J, with 11 bases between. CDR1 SGHRS and CDR2 YFSETQ come from the germline V gene. The CDR3 runs to 14 residues.

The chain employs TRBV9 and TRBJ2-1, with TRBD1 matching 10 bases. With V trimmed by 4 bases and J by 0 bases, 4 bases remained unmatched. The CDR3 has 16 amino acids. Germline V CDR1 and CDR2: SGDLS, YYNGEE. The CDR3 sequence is CASSIRDRGSYNEQFF. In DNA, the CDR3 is TGTGCCAGCAGCATCCGGGACAGGGGCTCCTACAATGAGCAGTTCTTC.

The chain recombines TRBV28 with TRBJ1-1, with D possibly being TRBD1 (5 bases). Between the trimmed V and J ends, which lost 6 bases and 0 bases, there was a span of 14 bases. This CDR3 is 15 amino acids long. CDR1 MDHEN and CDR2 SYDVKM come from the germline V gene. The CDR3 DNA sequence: TGTGCCAGCAGCCTAACGACAGAGATGAACACTGAAGCTTTCTTT. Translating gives CASSLTTEMNTEAFF.

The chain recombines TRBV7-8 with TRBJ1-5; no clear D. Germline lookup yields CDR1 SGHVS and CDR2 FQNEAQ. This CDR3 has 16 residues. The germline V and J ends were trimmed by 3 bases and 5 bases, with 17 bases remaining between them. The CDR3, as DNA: TGTGCCAGCAGCTTGGCAGGTTGGGAAAGCGATCAGCCCCAGCATTTT. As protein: CASSLAGWESDQPQHF.